This note documents a single TCR beta chain sequence. The antigen remains undetermined. At one end, the junction sequence differs from germline, possibly due to a read error. MiXCR, applied by TCRdb to the RT-PCR reads, yields one record per CDR3 protein. Of hundreds of thousands of distinct CDR3 sequences in the sample, 7.6% were seen once. The CDR3 totals 14 residues. Germline CDR1 is MNHEY and CDR2 is SMNVEV (reference sequence). The record originates from a study of response to subunit inactivated influenza vaccine. Findings and caveats of the study: Authors suggested few new T cells are recruited by each seasonal influenza vaccination.

Sequencing used PBMCs from blood, obtained less than 30 months after vaccination. The sequence was collected from a man in his fifties or sixties who received an inactivated influenza vaccine. This chain uses TRBV27 with TRBJ2-7; 8 nucleotides match TRBD1. CDR3 nucleotide sequence: TGTGCCAGCAGTTACGGGACAGGTTCCTACAAGCAGTACTTC. Its protein is CASSYGTGSYKQYF.